Described below is a single T cell receptor (beta chain) sequence and its context. The data originate from a study of blood T cell repertoires in COVID-19. Study summary: The United States, Italy and Spain were the sources of the acute and convalescent COVID-19 samples.

The authors' processing: Reference gene primer amplification gave estimated nucleated cell counts. Sequenced by immunoSEQ multiplex PCR; TCRdb stores in-frame clones only, minus some. V and J calls and clone size are given by that table; D and trimming were obtained from the DNA. The table records a few hundred thousand clones, more than 80% of them present only once. Trimming shortened V by 5 bases and J by 4 bases, and 11 bases separated the two germline ends. Germline V gene data show CDR1 as WNHNN and CDR2 as SYGVQD (reference sequence). This CDR3 is built from 13 residues. The specimen sequenced was peripheral blood. The chain employs TRBV10-1 and TRBJ1-2, with TRBD1 as a possible D gene (6 bases). The clonotype was recovered from a woman younger than 45 with COVID-19, enrolled during active disease. The CDR3 nucleotides are TGCGCCAGCAGTCCAGGGGTGTCCTATGGCTACACCTTC. It encodes CASSPGVSYGYTF.